What follows are 26 T cell receptor beta chains derived from one specimen sequenced in a study of metastatic and nonmetastatic thyroid tumors (TCRdb year 2020). No treatment had been received by any patient before thyroid surgery. The receptor library was made with PCR. TCRdb shows the sequencer as Illumina HiSeq 4000. TCRdb reran the public reads through fastp at Q25 and MiXCR, keeping productive beta chains. The sample table lists under 20,000 clones, 34% of them with a count of one. Together, the top ten hold about a tenth of the sample. Sequenced: tumor tissue. The receptors stem from a male donor with papillary thyroid cancer or a benign thyroid nodule (not recorded which). Some clones in this sample may be carry-over from other donors' samples.

The rearrangement links TRBV6-2 or TRBV6-3 to TRBJ1-2; D is unresolved. Germline loops: CDR1 MNHEY, CDR2 SVGEGT. V dropped 7 bases and J dropped 2 bases, with 20 bases sitting between them. CDR3 size: 16 residues. DNA of the CDR3: TGTGCCAGCATCCCGAGGGCAGCGGACCAAAACTATGGCTACACCTTC. This encodes CASIPRAADQNYGYTF.

This clone was counted between two and nine times. The chain combines TRBV24-1 with TRBJ2-2; TRBD1 aligns across 7 bases. Trimming at V came to 5 bases and at J to 4 bases, leaving 9 bases not matched to a gene. The CDR3 length is 16 residues. The germline CDR1 and CDR2 sequences are KGHDR and SFDVKD. The CDR3 bases are TGTGCCACCAGTGGTCAAGGGGGCGGGTTCACCGGGGAGCTGTTTTTT. Encoded protein: CATSGQGGGFTGELFF.

V is TRBV12-3 or TRBV12-4 and J is TRBJ2-7; D is unclear. The CDR3 extends over 13 amino acids. V was pared by 3 bases and J by 6 bases, with 12 bases between. The CDR3 region has the DNA TGTGCCAGCAGTTTTGCCAGTTCTCTCGAGCAGTACTTC. Translating it yields CASSFASSLEQYF.

This clone appeared many times. This rearrangement joins TRBV10-3 to TRBJ1-1; D not resolved. CDR1 and CDR2 from the germline V gene are ENHRY and SYGVKD. CDR3 length: 12 residues. Deletions cut 11 bases from V and 4 bases from J, with 14 bases between. DNA of the CDR3: TGTGCCGGCGGGGAGCGGCTCACTGAAGCTTTCTTT. This gives the protein CAGGERLTEAFF.

This clone is termed medium-sized. The rearrangement links TRBV27 to TRBJ2-7; D is ambiguous. The V and J ends lost 4 bases and 1 base respectively, with 11 bases between them. This CDR3 is 14 amino acids long. CDR1 is MNHEY and CDR2 is SMNVEV in the germline V gene (reference sequence). CDR3 coding DNA: TGTGCCAGCAGTTCGAGTTGGGATTCCTACGAGCAGTACTTC. This gives the protein CASSSSWDSYEQYF.

This clone has only one observation. V and J are TRBV20-1 and TRBJ1-6; the D gene is possibly TRBD1 (5 bases). The germline V gene encodes CDR1 DFQATT and CDR2 SNEGSKA (reference sequence). Trimming left V 3 bases short and J 9 bases short, with 18 bases between. The CDR3 runs 15 residues. The CDR3, as DNA: TGCAGTGCTAGGAGTGAGACAGTCGCTGCTTCACCCCTCCACTTT. As protein: CSARSETVAASPLHF.

This clone was detected many times. The same CDR3 arises from other DNA sequences in this sample as well. The genes are TRBV20-1 and TRBJ1-2; D unresolved. The CDR3 extends over 12 amino acids. The V gene's germline CDR1 is DFQATT and CDR2 SNEGSKA (reference sequence). Trimming cost V 0 bases and J 7 bases, with 9 bases left between them. The CDR3 loop reads CSARDRAPGYTF. CDR3 nucleotides: TGCAGTGCTAGAGATAGAGCGCCTGGCTACACCTTC.

This clone occurred many times. The chain links TRBV2 to TRBJ2-5; D uncertain. The CDR3 sequence is 13 residues long. Germline V gives CDR1 SNHLY, CDR2 FYNNEI. V was cut by 4 bases and J by 5 bases, with 11 bases left in between. CDR3 bases: TGTGCCAGCAGTGGGTGGAGCGCTGAGACCCAGTACTTC. Protein sequence: CASSGWSAETQYF.

This chain connects TRBV4-3 to TRBJ2-1, with TRBD1 matching 8 bases. V shed 0 bases, J shed 10 bases, and the junction held 5 bases outside the gene matches. The CDR3 totals 14 residues. Germline V gene data show CDR1 as LGHNA and CDR2 as YSLEER. CDR3 sequence (DNA): TGCGCCAGCAGCCAAGAGACCGACAGGGGAGAGCAGTTCTTC. It encodes CASSQETDRGEQFF.

About this clone: A read error is likely, as this CDR3 ends without the conserved phenylalanine or tryptophan. J is TRBJ2-5 and V is TRBV7-8, with 7 bases aligning to TRBD2. The CDR3 totals 14 residues. Germline CDR1 reads SGHVS; CDR2 reads FQNEAQ. The CDR3 loop reads CAGSPEPSGGTQYL. For the CDR3, the DNA is TGTGCCGGCAGCCCGGAACCTTCGGGGGGGACCCAGTACCTC.

This clone has only a few counts. DNA of the CDR3: TGTGCCAGCAGTCTCGACAGTGTCTCCTACGAGCAGTACTTC. Encoded protein: CASSLDSVSYEQYF. V usage is TRBV28 and J usage is TRBJ2-7, with D perhaps matching TRBD1 (5 bases). In germline, CDR1 is MDHEN, CDR2 SYDVKM. This CDR3 has 14 residues. The ends were cut back, 5 bases at V and 0 bases at J, with 11 bases in the middle.

By share of the sample, this clone is medium-sized (0.01 to 0.1%). The chain joins TRBV19 to TRBJ1-1, with D hard to call. This CDR3 contains 13 residues. Trimming took off 3 bases at V and 1 base at J, with 6 bases between the two ends. In germline, CDR1 is LNHDA, CDR2 SQIVND (reference sequence). In DNA form, the CDR3 reads TGTGCCAGTAGTATCAACGCGAACACTGAAGCTTTCTTT. The encoded protein is CASSINANTEAFF.

Concerning this clone itself: Compared with germline, one end of the junction differs, possibly owing to a read error. The chain employs TRBV2 and TRBJ2-3; no reliable D call. The CDR3 covers 16 residues. CDR1 SNHLY and CDR2 FYNNEI come from the germline V gene. CDR3: CPSSALSSFRRDPQYF. The CDR3, as DNA: TGTCCCAGCAGTGCCTTGTCATCCTTTAGAAGAGATCCGCAGTATTTT. Complete variable domain (other parts from reference TRBV2 and TRBJ2-3): EPEVTQTPSHQVTQMGQEVILRCVPISNHLYFYWYRQILGQKVEFLVSFYNNEISEKSEIFDDQFSVERPDGSNFTLKIRSTKLEDSAMYFCPSSALSSFRRDPQYFGPGTRLTVL.

The CDR3 nucleotides are TGTGCCAGCAGCCAAGATCGGGCTAGCATGACCTACGAGCAGTACTTC. Translated: CASSQDRASMTYEQYF. The chain joins TRBV3-1 to TRBJ2-7; D is possibly TRBD2 (5 bases). CDR1 LGHDT and CDR2 YNNKEL come from the germline V gene (reference sequence). The CDR3 consists of 16 residues. The V gene lost 0 bases and the J gene lost 2 bases, with 14 bases spanning the gap.

Relative to its sample, this clone is medium-sized. The chain carries TRBV20-1 and TRBJ2-1; D perhaps matches TRBD1 (6 bases). Deletions cut 8 bases from V and 0 bases from J, with 11 bases between. From germline, CDR1 is DFQATT and CDR2 SNEGSKA (reference sequence). This CDR3 region has 13 residues. As DNA, the CDR3 is TGCAGTCTGGACAGTAACTCCTACAATGAGCAGTTCTTC. It yields the protein CSLDSNSYNEQFF.

To note about this clone: A junction end diverges from the germline sequence, so it may reflect a read error. The V gene is TRBV5-1, the J gene TRBJ1-1; no definite D call. Germline CDR1 is SGHRS and CDR2 is YFSETQ. This CDR3 spans 14 amino acids. The CDR3 bases are TGCGCCAGCAGCTTGTCACAGCGCGCCGTAGGAGCTGTCTTT. Residues: CASSLSQRAVGAVF.

This clone was detected many times. The chain links TRBV2 to TRBJ1-5; D gene unclear. Trimming stripped 6 bases from V and 0 bases from J, with 9 bases between. The length of the CDR3 is 14 residues. Germline V gene lookup returns CDR1 SNHLY and CDR2 FYNNEI. CDR3 bases: TGTGCCAGCAGCCGCAAGAATAGCAATCAGCCCCAGCATTTT. It translates to CASSRKNSNQPQHF.

In its sample, this clone was seen many times. The rearrangement uses TRBV5-8 and TRBJ2-2; perhaps D is TRBD1 or TRBD2 (5 bases each). The germline V gene encodes CDR1 SGHTS and CDR2 YDEGEE. This CDR3 region has 15 residues. With 4 bases removed from V and 7 bases from J, the gap between germline ends came to 17 bases. The CDR3 DNA sequence: TGTGCCAGCAGCCAGAGAGGGGCCCTTCGCGGGGAGCTGTTTTTT. Its translation is CASSQRGALRGELFF. Filled out from reference TRBV5-8 and TRBJ2-2, the complete variable domain reads EAGVTQSPTHLIKTRGQQATLRCSPISGHTSVYWYQQALGLGLQFLLWYDEGEERNRGNFPPRFSGRQFPNYSSELNVNALELEDSALYLCASSQRGALRGELFFGEGSRLTVL.

This clone has a handful of counts. The chain links TRBV12-3 or TRBV12-4 to TRBJ2-3; D gene unclear. Trimming left V 3 bases short and J 0 bases short, with 10 bases between. The CDR3 is 15 amino acids. In nucleotides, the CDR3 is TGTGCCAGCAGTTTCCATAGCTTAAGCACAGATACGCAGTATTTT. Protein product: CASSFHSLSTDTQYF.

This clone is medium-sized in the sample. The chain employs TRBV5-6 and TRBJ1-2, with 7 nucleotides matching TRBD1. V dropped 4 bases and J dropped 3; count of bases not matched to a gene: 6. From germline, CDR1 is SGHDT and CDR2 YYEEEE. This CDR3 is built from 14 residues. CDR3 sequence: CASSIDRVDYGYTF. CDR3 bases: TGTGCCAGCAGCATAGACAGGGTAGACTATGGCTACACCTTC.

The chain employs TRBV2 and TRBJ2-7, with TRBD2 matching 8 bases. The V and J ends lost 8 bases and 3 bases, in that order; junction bases with no gene match: 18. This CDR3 spans 17 amino acids. Germline V gene lookup returns CDR1 SNHLY and CDR2 FYNNEI. The CDR3 coding sequence is TGTGCCAGCTTAACGGGAGCAGCGGGGGCTTTGGGCTACGAGCAGTACTTC. Amino acids: CASLTGAAGALGYEQYF.

The chain joins TRBV3-1 to TRBJ2-5; D may correspond to TRBD1 or TRBD2 (5 bases each). Trimming pared 2 bases from V and 2 bases from J, leaving 18 bases between. Looked up from germline, CDR1 is LGHDT and CDR2 is YNNKEL (reference sequence). The CDR3 length is 17 residues. In DNA, the CDR3 is TGTGCCAGCAGCCAACTCCCCGGCGGGCAGGGACAAGAGACCCAGTACTTC. This translates into CASSQLPGGQGQETQYF.

V gene TRBV28 combines with J gene TRBJ1-2; the match to TRBD1 covers 7 bases. With 0 bases clipped from V and 0 bases from J, the junction kept 13 bases outside the gene matches. Germline V lookup: CDR1 MDHEN, CDR2 SYDVKM. The CDR3 is 19 residues long. The CDR3 protein is CASSLWYGGDSLANYGYTF. CDR3 nucleotide sequence: TGTGCCAGCAGTTTATGGTATGGAGGGGACAGTCTAGCTAACTATGGCTACACCTTC.

This clone was seen at least ten times. The rearrangement links TRBV13 to TRBJ2-7, with a tentative D call TRBD1 (6 bases). The V gene's germline CDR1 is PRHDT and CDR2 FYEKMQ (reference sequence). The CDR3 has 15 amino acids. Trimming removed 0 bases from V and 2 bases from J, with 11 bases in between. Written as DNA, the CDR3 is TGTGCCAGCAGCTTAGGCGACAGGCGTACCTACGAGCAGTACTTC. Translated, it gives CASSLGDRRTYEQYF.

In this sample, this clone turned up many times. The V call is TRBV6-4, the J call TRBJ1-2; D is possibly TRBD1 (6 bases). Germline V CDR1 and CDR2: MRHNA, SNTAGT. The CDR3 is made up of 16 amino acids. The germline V and J ends were trimmed by 4 bases and 3 bases, with 18 bases remaining between them. In DNA form, the CDR3 reads TGTGCCAGCAGTGGAATTGCAGGGGATATTGACTATGGCTACACCTTC. Protein product: CASSGIAGDIDYGYTF.

The V call is TRBV20-1, the J call TRBJ1-1, with D maybe TRBD1 (6 bases). Germline CDR1 and CDR2: DFQATT and SNEGSKA (reference sequence). This CDR3 comprises 14 residues. V dropped 0 bases and J dropped 4 bases, with 12 bases sitting between them. The CDR3, as DNA: TGCAGTGCTAGAGACCCCAGGGGCGGCACTGAAGCTTTCTTT. Translation gives CSARDPRGGTEAFF.